This entry describes one TCR beta chain. Its antigen is as yet unknown. The source of the sample is a study of cytomegalovirus exposure and HLA in healthy donors. Germline V gives CDR1 SNHLY, CDR2 FYNNEI. CDR3 length equals 13 residues. With 8 bases clipped from V and 2 bases from J, the junction kept 6 bases outside the gene matches. A multiplex PCR was run with 60 Vbeta primers and 13 Jbeta primers. Sequencing used immunoSEQ multiplex PCR; TCRdb keeps in-frame clones, though not all of them. The sample has about 98,000 clones; under 85% are singletons. The study's findings and limits: A list of approximately 150 TCR beta chains associated with cytomegalovirus was given. Roughly uniform sequencing depth across donors was assumed, possibly incorrectly.

The chain joins TRBV2 to TRBJ2-7; 7 bases line up with TRBD1. The sequence was collected from a man aged 18 to 30 in good health and CMV-seropositive. Sequenced input: PBMCs. The CDR3 here is CASRQGLPYEQYF. The CDR3 DNA reads TGTGCCAGCCGACAGGGATTGCCCTACGAGCAGTACTTC.